The present TCR beta chain was sequenced within a study of blood T cells in healthy people across ages. Regarding this clonotype: The antigen is undetermined. At one of its ends the junction is not consistent with the germline gene, which may arise from a read error.

Germline-derived CDR1 and CDR2 are SGHRS and YFSETQ. The CDR3 has 16 residues. Using a J-beta primer mix together with a sample-barcoded 5' primer, a second PCR was run for roughly 6 to 12 cycles. Every cDNA molecule bore a tag from a template-switch adaptor containing 12 random nucleotides. TCRdb called the 5' RACE reads again in MiXCR, with one record for every CDR3 protein. Of about 730,000 distinct CDR3 sequences listed, roughly 45% are singletons. Whole-study results and caveats: Diversity figures based on one million T cells were deemed too low. Comparison with aged donors showed that long-lived donors had more naive CD4+ cells and higher diversity.

Peripheral blood from each donor was collected in a volume of approximately 9.2 milliliters. J is TRBJ2-1 and V is TRBV5-1; the D call may be TRBD1 or TRBD2 (5 bases each). The TCR comes from a woman aged 55-70 years in good health. Sequenced input: blood. The CDR3 DNA follows: TGCACCAGCACCACCGAGTTAGGGACGGGCTACAATGAGCAGTTCTTC. It encodes CTSTTELGTGYNEQFF.